This is a list of T cell receptor beta chains from one sample in a study of blood T cell repertoires in COVID-19. The data were produced by immunoSEQ multiplex PCR, yet TCRdb's version contains in-frame clones alone and is incomplete. The table shows about 480,000 clones, with roughly 89% occurring only once. Sequenced input: peripheral blood. These TCRs come from a woman between 25 and 40 years old with acute or convalescent COVID-19. Each CDR3 is given with its conserved first and last residue. Fields, in order: J gene, D gene, V gene, clone size, CDR3 DNA, CDR3 protein. A D gene is named only where the DNA matches it firmly. Clone sizes are given selectively: once, few, many, or a class where the clone is expanded.

TRBJ2-7	TRBD2	TRBV20-1	NA	TGCAGTGCTAGTCGGGGACTATCCTACGAGCAGTACTTC	CSASRGLSYEQYF
TRBJ1-2	NA	TRBV27	NA	TGTGCCAGCAGGATTCGAGGGGCGGGGTCCCATGGCTACACCTTC	CASRIRGAGSHGYTF
TRBJ2-5	TRBD2	TRBV6-5	NA	TGTGCCAGCAGCCCCGGGGCCCGGGGGGGAGAGACCCAGTACTTC	CASSPGARGGETQYF
TRBJ1-4	NA	TRBV10-1	NA	TGCGCCAGCAGTCCAGGGGAGACGGGTGCGCTGAATGAAAAACTGTTTTTT	CASSPGETGALNEKLFF
TRBJ1-6	NA	TRBV30	NA	TGTGCCTGGAGCTTGCGTGGGCGCTACAATTCACCCCTCCACTTT	CAWSLRGRYNSPLHF
TRBJ1-2	TRBD1	TRBV5-4	NA	TGTGCCAGCAGCCGACAGGGTACCTATGGCTACACCTTC	CASSRQGTYGYTF
TRBJ1-6	NA	TRBV4-1	NA	TGCGCCAGCAGCCAAGAAAAACGGACAAATTCACCCCTCCACTTT	CASSQEKRTNSPLHF
TRBJ2-7	NA	TRBV18	NA	TGTGCCAGCTCACCGGGCGTCTACGAGCAGTACTTC	CASSPGVYEQYF
TRBJ2-5	TRBD2	TRBV7-9	NA	TGTGCCAGCAGCTTAGGGGCTGGGGGGGAAGAGACCCAGTACTTC	CASSLGAGGEETQYF
TRBJ2-7	TRBD1	TRBV27	NA	TGTGCCACCTCTCCCGGGACAGGGGCCTACGAGCAGTACTTC	CATSPGTGAYEQYF
TRBJ2-2	TRBD1	TRBV19	NA	TGTGCCAGTAGTATAGGACAGGGGGCAACCGGGGAGCTGTTTTTT	CASSIGQGATGELFF
TRBJ2-3	NA	TRBV19	NA	TGTGCCAGTAGGGCAGGGAAAGGGTCCACAGATACGCAGTATTTT	CASRAGKGSTDTQYF
TRBJ1-2	NA	TRBV21-1	NA	TGTGCCAGCAGCAGAAGGACAGGGCGGCGGGGTGGATATGGCTACACCTTC	CASSRRTGRRGGYGYTF
TRBJ1-3	NA	TRBV30	NA	TGTGCCTGGAGTATCAGAATAAACTCTGGAAACACCATATATTTT	CAWSIRINSGNTIYF
TRBJ2-7	TRBD1	TRBV27	NA	TGTGCCAGCAAGAAGGGACAGGCCTACGAGCAGTACTTC	CASKKGQAYEQYF
TRBJ1-1	TRBD1	TRBV15	NA	TGTGCCACCAGCCGGGACAGGGGATCCTTAGGCACTGAAGCTTTCTTT	CATSRDRGSLGTEAFF
TRBJ1-6	NA	TRBV6-6	few	TGTGCCAGCAGTTACGGATCAGACCAGGATAATTCACCCCTCCACTTT	CASSYGSDQDNSPLHF
TRBJ2-4	TRBD2	TRBV5-1	NA	TGCGCCAGCAGCCCGGCGCTAGCGGGCAACTCTGGGGGTGTTCAGTACTTC	CASSPALAGNSGGVQYF
TRBJ1-6	TRBD1	TRBV6-2/TRBV6-3	NA	TGTGCCAGCAGTCCCTCAGGGGGCCGGGGTAATTCACCCCTCCACTTT	CASSPSGGRGNSPLHF
TRBJ1-5	NA	TRBV18	once	TGTGCCAGCTCACCCGGGGGAGATCAGCCCCAGCATTTT	CASSPGGDQPQHF
TRBJ1-4	NA	TRBV7-8	NA	TGTGCCAGCAGCATCCGATTGGCCTCTCATGAAAAACTGTTTTTT	CASSIRLASHEKLFF
TRBJ2-3	NA	TRBV12-5	once	TGTGCTAGTGGTTTGCTACGGGGGACAGATACGCAGTATTTT	CASGLLRGTDTQYF
TRBJ1-5	NA	TRBV7-2	few	TGTGCCAGCAGTCAGGGACTTCCGGCGAGCAATCAGCCCCAGCATTTT	CASSQGLPASNQPQHF
TRBJ2-5	TRBD2	TRBV7-9	many	TGTGCCAGCAGCTTAAGGCTAGCGGTGGGCCTCGGAGAGACCCAGTACTTC	CASSLRLAVGLGETQYF
TRBJ1-2	NA	TRBV10-2	NA	TGCGCCAGCAGTGAGCCGACCGACAGCGTCTATGGCTACACCTTC	CASSEPTDSVYGYTF
TRBJ2-1	TRBD1	TRBV9	once	TGTGCCAGCAGCGTAGAGGGGACAGGACTCAATGAGCAGTTCTTC	CASSVEGTGLNEQFF
TRBJ2-1	NA	TRBV7-9	NA	TGTGCCAGCAGGAACCCGGGCCTGTCGGGGGAGCAGTTCTTC	CASRNPGLSGEQFF